These 29 T cell receptor beta chains originate from one sample sequenced in a study of a mutant IDH1 vaccine in newly diagnosed glioma. Time point denoted: baseline, week 1 (first vaccination visit). As to treatment: pre-vaccination baseline after standard-of-care therapy. Clones were sequenced by immunoSEQ multiplex PCR, and TCRdb holds only the in-frame ones, with some missing. This sample has about 88,000 clones, with over 75% found just once. This specimen was PBMCs, taken from a glioma patient treated with radiotherapy, temozolomide or both. The receptors come from a man aged 35 to 55 with glioma. Some clones in this sample may be carry-over from other donors' samples.

The sample holds a few counts of this clone. The rearrangement links TRBV5-1 to TRBJ2-1; TRBD1 might be the D (6 bases). Germline CDR1 reads SGHRS; CDR2 reads YFSETQ. V lost 2 bases, J lost 12 bases, and 12 bases lay in between. The CDR3 contains 12 residues. CDR3 protein: CASSFPGVWQFF. The CDR3 DNA reads TGCGCCAGCAGCTTTCCAGGGGTTTGGCAGTTCTTC.

The rearrangement joins TRBV13 to TRBJ1-2; perhaps TRBD1 as D (6 bases). The V and J ends lost 7 bases and 8 bases respectively, with 8 bases between them. This CDR3 region has 10 residues. Germline loops: CDR1 PRHDT, CDR2 FYEKMQ (reference sequence). The CDR3 region has the DNA TGTGCCAGCACACAGGGCGGCTACACCTTC. This translates into CASTQGGYTF.

V and J are TRBV4-1 and TRBJ2-5; 12 bases are a match to TRBD1. V was pared by 1 base and J by 4 bases, with 4 bases of the junction left unmatched. There are 16 residues in the CDR3. Germline V lookup: CDR1 MGHRA, CDR2 YSYEKL. CDR3 loop: CASSQVGTGGGETQYF. CDR3 sequence (DNA): TGCGCCAGCAGCCAAGTGGGGACAGGGGGCGGAGAGACCCAGTACTTC.

V and J are TRBV5-1 and TRBJ1-5; D unresolved. V lost 0 bases to trimming and J lost 6 bases, with 10 bases between them. CDR1 and CDR2 from the germline V gene are SGHRS and YFSETQ. The CDR3 extends over 14 amino acids. The CDR3 bases are TGCGCCAGCAGCTTGGACGGTGTGGGTCAGCCCCAGCATTTT. Translation: CASSLDGVGQPQHF.

V and J are TRBV2 and TRBJ1-1, with D possibly being TRBD1 (6 bases). V was shortened by 7 bases and J by 5 bases, with 17 bases between the two germline ends. This CDR3 has 14 residues. Germline-derived CDR1 and CDR2 are SNHLY and FYNNEI. The CDR3 loop is CASMPTGGSTEAFF. The CDR3 DNA sequence: TGTGCCAGCATGCCGACAGGAGGAAGTACTGAAGCTTTCTTT.

This clone was observed a single time. The genes are TRBV30 and TRBJ2-1; tentative D call: TRBD2 (5 bases). The V and J ends lost 5 bases and 5 bases respectively, with 13 bases between them. Germline CDR1 reads GTSNPN; CDR2 reads SVGIG (reference sequence). CDR3 length equals 13 residues. CDR3 loop: CAWCDGNDNEQFF. CDR3 coding DNA: TGTGCCTGGTGCGACGGGAACGACAATGAGCAGTTCTTC.

The chain has TRBV27 and TRBJ1-5, with 10 bases that match TRBD1. The length of the CDR3 is 14 residues. J lost 6 bases, V lost 5 bases, and 4 bases had no gene match. Germline lookup yields CDR1 MNHEY and CDR2 SMNVEV (reference sequence). The chain's CDR3 is CASSPRDRGQPQHF. The CDR3 bases are TGTGCCAGCAGTCCCCGGGACAGGGGTCAGCCCCAGCATTTT.

The chain uses TRBV7-9 and TRBJ1-1; a weak D match, TRBD1 (6 bases). Looked up from germline, CDR1 is SEHNR and CDR2 is FQNEAQ (reference sequence). The CDR3 is 14 amino acids. V was pared by 5 bases and J by 1 base, with 11 bases between. The CDR3 DNA sequence: TGTGCCAGCAGCGCCCAGACAGGGAACACTGAAGCTTTCTTT. It yields the protein CASSAQTGNTEAFF.

This clone was counted a single time. V is TRBV7-8 and J is TRBJ2-2, with 7 positions matching TRBD2. Per germline, CDR1 SGHVS and CDR2 FQNEAQ. The CDR3 is made up of 15 amino acids. Trimming at V came to 3 bases and at J to 7 bases, leaving 8 bases not matched to a gene. CDR3 bases: TGTGCCAGCAGCTTTCTGACTAGCTCGGGCGGGGAGCTGTTTTTT. This gives the protein CASSFLTSSGGELFF.

J is TRBJ2-7 and V is TRBV6-1, with D hard to call. The CDR3 totals 14 residues. V lost 2 bases to trimming and J lost 4 bases, with 12 bases between them. Germline V gene sequence: CDR1 MNHNS, CDR2 SASEGT. CDR3 residues: CASSERAGVYEQYF. CDR3 coding DNA: TGTGCCAGCAGTGAAAGGGCAGGAGTTTACGAGCAGTACTTC.

V and J are TRBV14 and TRBJ1-6, with D possibly TRBD1 on 5 matching bases. This CDR3 contains 13 residues. The V end lost 4 bases, the J end lost 13 bases, and 14 bases lay between the germline ends. CDR1 is SGHDN and CDR2 is FVKESK in the germline V gene. CDR3 loop: CASSPSMGRPLHF. CDR3 sequence (DNA): TGTGCCAGCAGCCCTAGCATGGGGCGGCCCCTCCACTTT.

A single count supports this clone. The chain carries TRBV4-1 and TRBJ1-1; D unresolved. Germline V gene lookup returns CDR1 MGHRA and CDR2 YSYEKL. The CDR3 sequence is 11 residues long. Between the trimmed V and J ends, which lost 1 base and 6 bases, there was a span of 3 bases. Written as DNA, the CDR3 is TGCGCCAGCAGCCAAGGGGCTGAAGCTTTCTTT. Translated: CASSQGAEAFF.

The chain uses TRBV4-2 and TRBJ2-2, with 13 nucleotides matching TRBD2. Looked up from germline, CDR1 is LGHNA and CDR2 is YNFKEQ. Losses at the gene ends were 4 bases for V and 5 bases for J; bases not matched to a gene: 7. This CDR3 contains 17 residues. The CDR3 nucleotides are TGTGCCAGCAGCCGCCAGGAGACTAGCGGGGGGACCGGGGAGCTGTTTTTT. This sequence encodes CASSRQETSGGTGELFF.

The gene calls are TRBV7-9 and TRBJ2-2, with no clear D. Trimming shortened V by 7 bases and J by 5 bases, and 14 bases separated the two germline ends. The germline gives CDR1 SEHNR, CDR2 FQNEAQ (reference sequence). The CDR3 length is 14 residues. Here the CDR3 reads CASTSRRGTGELFF. CDR3 in DNA: TGTGCCAGCACCTCCAGGCGAGGTACCGGGGAGCTGTTTTTT.

This clone appeared once. This chain joins TRBV18 and TRBJ2-7; D is unclear. Trimming removed 3 bases from V and 5 bases from J, with 11 bases in between. The length of the CDR3 is 13 residues. Germline V gene data show CDR1 as KGHSH and CDR2 as LQKENI. As DNA, the CDR3 is TGTGCCAGCTCACCGACAATGGCTAACGAGCAGTACTTC. It encodes CASSPTMANEQYF.

The chain employs TRBV19 and TRBJ2-7; D possibly matches TRBD1 or TRBD2 (5 bases each). Trimming took 5 bases from V and 6 from J, leaving 23 bases between them. Germline V CDR1 and CDR2: LNHDA, SQIVND (reference sequence). The CDR3 has 16 amino acids. Written as DNA, the CDR3 is TGTGCCAGTAGTTCCCTCGGTACGGGACGAGATGGCGAGCAGTACTTC. Its protein product is CASSSLGTGRDGEQYF.

The chain recombines TRBV6-5 with TRBJ1-5, with TRBD1 matching over 8 bases. The ends lost 4 bases at V and 7 bases at J; junction bases unmatched: 3. This CDR3 has 13 residues. Germline lookup yields CDR1 MNHEY and CDR2 SVGAGI. In DNA, the CDR3 is TGTGCCAGCAGTTGGACAGGGAACCAGCCCCAGCATTTT. This translates into CASSWTGNQPQHF.

V gene TRBV4-1 combines with J gene TRBJ2-7; 8 bases fit TRBD1. Germline CDR1 MGHRA, CDR2 YSYEKL. The CDR3 runs to 14 residues. V shed 4 bases, J shed 5 bases, and the junction held 7 bases outside the gene matches. CDR3 DNA sequence: TGCGCCAGCAGCCTATCGACAGGGGAGGACGAGCAGTACTTC. Its translation is CASSLSTGEDEQYF.

The chain has TRBV7-2 and TRBJ1-2; D is undetermined. The V gene's germline CDR1 is SGHTA and CDR2 FQGNSA. V lost 5 bases and J lost 8, with 21 bases in between. The CDR3 has 15 amino acids. As DNA, the CDR3 is TGTGCCAGCAGCCCGTGGGTCGCCGTAACGTCGGGCTACACCTTC. This sequence encodes CASSPWVAVTSGYTF.

V and J are TRBV18 and TRBJ2-2, with TRBD1 matching over 8 bases. The CDR3 is 16 residues long. Germline values: CDR1 KGHSH, CDR2 LQKENI. V lost 4 bases and J lost 4; bases outside the gene matches: 8. This chain's CDR3 is CASSRGTGDTTGELFF. CDR3 DNA sequence: TGTGCCAGCTCACGGGGGACAGGAGACACCACCGGGGAGCTGTTTTTT.

This rearrangement joins TRBV18 to TRBJ2-5; tentative D call: TRBD1 (6 bases). The CDR3 totals 13 residues. V lost 2 bases and J lost 5, with 9 bases in between. Germline V gene data show CDR1 as KGHSH and CDR2 as LQKENI. The CDR3 sequence: CASSPGQGETQYF. The CDR3 DNA reads TGTGCCAGCTCACCAGGGCAGGGGGAGACCCAGTACTTC.

The V gene is TRBV11-2, the J gene TRBJ2-7; 9 bases are shared with TRBD2. After removal of 5 bases from V and 4 bases from J, the junction contained 6 bases not matched to a gene. The CDR3 runs to 14 residues. Germline V gene data show CDR1 as SGHAT and CDR2 as FQNNGV. The CDR3 region is CASSRGTSPYEQYF. The CDR3, as DNA: TGTGCCAGCAGCCGTGGGACTAGCCCGTACGAGCAGTACTTC.

The chain is built from TRBV5-4 and TRBJ1-1, with TRBD1 identical over 8 bases. Germline values: CDR1 SGHNT, CDR2 YYREEE (reference sequence). This CDR3 has 19 residues. Trimming took 3 bases from V and 3 from J; bases not matched to a gene: 19. CDR3 bases: TGTGCCAGCAGCTACCCCGGACAGGGAAGGGGGGCCGCGGACACTGAAGCTTTCTTT. Its protein product is CASSYPGQGRGAADTEAFF. Using reference TRBV5-4 and TRBJ1-1 for the parts outside the CDR3, the full variable domain is ETGVTQSPTHLIKTRGQQVTLRCSSQSGHNTVSWYQQALGQGPQFIFQYYREEENGRGNFPPRFSGLQFPNYSSELNVNALELDDSALYLCASSYPGQGRGAADTEAFFGQGTRLTVV.

This chain links TRBV2 with TRBJ1-1; D perhaps matches TRBD1 (5 bases). The CDR3 is 15 amino acids. Germline V lookup: CDR1 SNHLY, CDR2 FYNNEI. V lost 3 bases, J lost 0 bases, and 11 bases lay in between. The CDR3 reads CASSETAPMNTEAFF. The CDR3 DNA sequence: TGTGCCAGCAGTGAGACAGCGCCCATGAACACTGAAGCTTTCTTT.

This clone appeared a single time. The DNA of the CDR3 is TGTGCCATCAGTGGCGGGCTAGAAGAGACCCAGTACTTC. Translated: CAISGGLEETQYF. This sequence joins TRBV10-3 and TRBJ2-5; D is perhaps TRBD2 (5 bases). Trimming took 4 bases from V and 3 from J, leaving 9 bases between them. Germline values: CDR1 ENHRY, CDR2 SYGVKD. The CDR3 covers 13 residues.

This chain links TRBV29-1 with TRBJ2-7; D might be TRBD1 (6 bases). From germline, CDR1 is SQVTM and CDR2 ANQGSEA. Trimming stripped 0 bases from V and 4 bases from J, with 16 bases between. The CDR3 extends over 15 amino acids. This chain's CDR3 is CSVEDPLTGRYEQYF. CDR3 sequence (DNA): TGCAGCGTTGAAGACCCCCTGACAGGCAGATACGAGCAGTACTTC.

The V gene is TRBV19, the J gene TRBJ1-4; D gene ambiguous. V dropped 6 bases and J dropped 8 bases, with 16 bases sitting between them. Germline values: CDR1 LNHDA, CDR2 SQIVND (reference sequence). This CDR3 is 14 amino acids long. In DNA, the CDR3 is TGTGCCAGTAGAGAGAGCCACAATGGAGAAAAACTGTTTTTT. It is translated as CASRESHNGEKLFF.

This chain uses TRBV5-1 with TRBJ2-7; 9 bases map to TRBD1. This CDR3 contains 14 residues. V dropped 3 bases and J dropped 5; count of bases not matched to a gene: 6. The germline V gene encodes CDR1 SGHRS and CDR2 YFSETQ. DNA for the CDR3: TGCGCCAGCAGCTCTGACAGGGGGGCGGACGAGCAGTACTTC. This encodes CASSSDRGADEQYF.

This clone came up a few times. The V and J genes are TRBV5-1 and TRBJ2-5; D remains unclear. V lost 5 bases to trimming and J lost 3 bases, with 8 bases between them. Germline loops: CDR1 SGHRS, CDR2 YFSETQ. CDR3 size: 12 residues. CDR3 nucleotide sequence: TGCGCCAGCAGACAGAGCGAAGAGACCCAGTACTTC. It is translated as CASRQSEETQYF.